These 2 T cell receptor beta chains were all obtained from the same sample, sequenced in a study of blood T cell repertoires in COVID-19. Repertoires were generated with immunoSEQ multiplex PCR, while TCRdb's copy carries only in-frame clones and drops some. The table has more than 250,000 clones, approximately 86% seen once. Sequenced input: PBMCs or T cells enriched from blood (not recorded which). These receptors all stem from a woman under 30 who had recovered from COVID-19.

The chain combines TRBV29-1 with TRBJ2-4; possible D gene TRBD2, 7 bases. The CDR3 has 17 residues. The ends were cut back, 4 bases at V and 2 bases at J, with 21 bases in the middle. Germline V gene data show CDR1 as SQVTM and CDR2 as ANQGSEA. CDR3 nucleotides: TGCAGCGTTGTACCGGCGGCGGGGGCTGCATCCAAAAACATTCAGTACTTC. This gives the protein CSVVPAAGAASKNIQYF.

The chain has TRBV13 and TRBJ1-2; possible D gene TRBD1, 6 bases. CDR3 size: 16 residues. Germline CDR1 is PRHDT and CDR2 is FYEKMQ (reference sequence). V was pared by 5 bases and J by 3 bases, with 19 bases between. The chain's CDR3 is CASSPRGARDYYGYTF. DNA for the CDR3: TGTGCCAGCAGCCCCCGGGGGGCCCGAGACTACTATGGCTACACCTTC.